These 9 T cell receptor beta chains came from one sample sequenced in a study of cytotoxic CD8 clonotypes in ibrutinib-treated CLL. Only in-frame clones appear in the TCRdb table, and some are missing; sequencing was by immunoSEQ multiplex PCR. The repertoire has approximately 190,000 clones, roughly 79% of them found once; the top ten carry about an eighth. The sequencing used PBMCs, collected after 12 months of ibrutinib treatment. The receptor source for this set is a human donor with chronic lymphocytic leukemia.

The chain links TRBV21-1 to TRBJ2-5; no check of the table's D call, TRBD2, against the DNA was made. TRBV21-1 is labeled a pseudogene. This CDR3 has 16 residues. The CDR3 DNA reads TGTGCCAGCAGCAAAGTCTGGGACTCCGAAGGAGAGACCCAGTACTTC. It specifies CASSKVWDSEGETQYF.

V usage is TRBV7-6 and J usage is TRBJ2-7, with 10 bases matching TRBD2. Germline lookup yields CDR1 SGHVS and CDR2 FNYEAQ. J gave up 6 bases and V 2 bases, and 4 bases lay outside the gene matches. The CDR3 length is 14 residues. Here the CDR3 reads CASSLLAGAAEQYF. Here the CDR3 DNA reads TGTGCCAGCAGCTTACTAGCGGGAGCAGCCGAGCAGTACTTC.

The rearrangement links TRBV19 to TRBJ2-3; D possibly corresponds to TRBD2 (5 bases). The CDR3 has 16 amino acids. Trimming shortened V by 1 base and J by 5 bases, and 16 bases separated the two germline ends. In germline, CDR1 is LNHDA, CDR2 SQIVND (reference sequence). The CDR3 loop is CASSIGAGGRLDTQYF. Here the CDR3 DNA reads TGTGCCAGTAGTATAGGGGCAGGAGGCCGTCTAGATACGCAGTATTTT.

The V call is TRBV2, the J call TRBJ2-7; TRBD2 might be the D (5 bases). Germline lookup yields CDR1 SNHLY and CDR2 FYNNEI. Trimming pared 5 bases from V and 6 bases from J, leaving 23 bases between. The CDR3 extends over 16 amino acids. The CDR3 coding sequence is TGTGCCAGCAGTCGTCCCCTCTACGGGGAAACCGCCGAGCAGTACTTC. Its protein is CASSRPLYGETAEQYF.

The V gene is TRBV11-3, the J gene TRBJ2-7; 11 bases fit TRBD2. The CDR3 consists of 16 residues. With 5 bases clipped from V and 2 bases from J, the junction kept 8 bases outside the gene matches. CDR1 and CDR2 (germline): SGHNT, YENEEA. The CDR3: CASSGRGTSGPYEQYF. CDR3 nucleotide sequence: TGTGCCAGCAGCGGGAGGGGGACTAGCGGACCCTACGAGCAGTACTTC.

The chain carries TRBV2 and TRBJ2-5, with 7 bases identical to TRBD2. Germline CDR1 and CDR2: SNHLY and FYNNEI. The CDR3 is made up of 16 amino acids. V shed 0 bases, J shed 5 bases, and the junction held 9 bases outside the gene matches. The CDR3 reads CASSEALAGREETQYF. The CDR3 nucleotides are TGTGCCAGCAGTGAAGCGCTGGCAGGGAGGGAGGAGACCCAGTACTTC.

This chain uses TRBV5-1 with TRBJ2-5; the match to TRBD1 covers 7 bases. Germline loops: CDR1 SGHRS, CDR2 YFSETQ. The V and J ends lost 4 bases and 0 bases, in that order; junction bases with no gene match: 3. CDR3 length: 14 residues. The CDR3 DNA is TGCGCCAGCAGCCCGGGACAGTACCAAGAGACCCAGTACTTC. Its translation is CASSPGQYQETQYF.

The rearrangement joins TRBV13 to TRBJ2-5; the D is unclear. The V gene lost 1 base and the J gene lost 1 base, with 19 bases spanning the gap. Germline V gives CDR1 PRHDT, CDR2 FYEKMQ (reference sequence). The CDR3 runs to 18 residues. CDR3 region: CASSLEAEAGDGQETQYF. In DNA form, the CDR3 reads TGTGCCAGCAGCTTAGAGGCTGAGGCAGGAGATGGCCAAGAGACCCAGTACTTC.

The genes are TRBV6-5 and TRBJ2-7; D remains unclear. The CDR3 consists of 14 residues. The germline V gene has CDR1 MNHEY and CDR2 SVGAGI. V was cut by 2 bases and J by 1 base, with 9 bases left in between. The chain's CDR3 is CASSYGRNSYEQYF. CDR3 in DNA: TGTGCCAGCAGTTACGGGCGGAATTCCTACGAGCAGTACTTC.